The rows below give T cell receptor beta chains drawn from one sample of a study of shared clonotypes between healthy human individuals. Profiled with immunoSEQ multiplex PCR; TCRdb holds only in-frame clones, not every one. The sample comprises about 2.3 million clones, 80% to 95% of which are singletons, and more than 0.35% rests with the top ten. The source material was naive CD4+ T cells from PBMCs. The receptors originated from a man younger than 35 in good health. Some clones in this sample may be carry-over from other donors' samples. Each CDR3 is given with its conserved first and last residue. The order of the fields is clone size, J gene, V gene, D gene, CDR3 protein, CDR3 DNA. D genes are given only for firm matches. Only part of the rows carry a size: once, few, many, or a class if the clone is expanded.

>-|TRBJ2-3|TRBV11-3|-
CTSSSKQTDTQYF
TGTACCAGCAGCTCCAAACAGACAGATACGCAGTATTTT
>-|TRBJ2-7|TRBV11-2|TRBD2
CASSSTLAGATPREQYF
TGTGCCAGCAGCTCCACTCTTGCGGGAGCGACCCCGCGTGAGCAGTACTTC
>-|TRBJ2-7|TRBV5-1|-
CASSEDRQVYEQYF
TGCGCCAGCAGCGAAGACAGGCAAGTCTACGAGCAGTACTTC
>-|TRBJ2-3|TRBV5-1|TRBD2
CASSPTSTSGSSDTQYF
TGCGCCAGCAGCCCGACCTCGACTAGCGGGAGCTCAGATACGCAGTATTTT
>once|TRBJ2-7|TRBV19|-
CASRRGGLAPAEQYF
TGTGCCAGTAGACGGGGAGGACTCGCCCCGGCCGAGCAGTACTTC
>-|TRBJ1-2|TRBV28|-
CASSLRGARNGYTF
TGTGCCAGCAGTTTACGGGGGGCCAGGAATGGCTACACCTTC
>-|TRBJ1-1|TRBV7-9|TRBD1
CASSSLSGQGTLNTEAFF
TGTGCCAGCAGCTCACTATCGGGACAGGGAACCTTGAACACTGAAGCTTTCTTT
>-|TRBJ1-1|TRBV25-1|-
CASSGRSGQPLAFF
TGTGCCAGCAGTGGACGTTCCGGACAGCCCCTGGCTTTCTTT
>-|TRBJ1-5|TRBV2|-
CASSEPNQPQHF
TGTGCCAGCAGTGAACCCAATCAGCCCCAGCATTTT
>-|TRBJ2-3|TRBV28|TRBD2
CASKTSGAASTDTQYF
TGTGCCAGTAAGACTAGCGGGGCCGCTAGCACAGATACGCAGTATTTT
>-|TRBJ1-1|TRBV27|-
CASSRVLENTEAFF
TGTGCCAGCAGTAGGGTTTTAGAAAACACTGAAGCTTTCTTT
>-|TRBJ2-3|TRBV30|TRBD2
CAWNLGLVWGTDTQYF
TGTGCCTGGAATCTTGGACTAGTCTGGGGGACAGATACGCAGTATTTT
>-|TRBJ2-2|TRBV2|-
CASLESEFGELFF
TGTGCCAGCCTAGAAAGCGAGTTCGGGGAGCTGTTTTTT
>-|TRBJ2-7|TRBV7-9|-
CASTKGSKSSYEQYF
TGTGCCAGCACCAAAGGCTCAAAGAGCTCCTACGAGCAGTACTTC
>-|TRBJ2-4|TRBV2|TRBD1
CASSNGGQGNIQYF
TGTGCCAGCAGCAACGGGGGACAGGGGAACATTCAGTACTTC
>once|TRBJ2-1|TRBV19|TRBD2
CASSTSGTSTYEQFF
TGTGCCAGTAGTACCTCCGGGACTAGTACGTATGAGCAGTTCTTC
>-|TRBJ1-2|TRBV6-1|-
CASSEVPSANYGYTF
TGTGCCAGCAGTGAAGTGCCGTCAGCTAACTATGGCTACACCTTC
>-|TRBJ1-1|TRBV5-8|-
CASSLGWVTNTEAFF
TGTGCCAGCAGCTTGGGGTGGGTGACGAACACTGAAGCTTTCTTT
>-|TRBJ1-1|TRBV6-4|TRBD1
CASSRDRGGGEAFF
TGTGCCAGCAGCCGCGACAGGGGGGGTGGTGAAGCTTTCTTT
>-|TRBJ2-7|TRBV28|-
CASSFSASRGEQYF
TGTGCCAGCAGTTTTTCGGCCAGCCGAGGTGAACAGTACTTC
>-|TRBJ2-7|TRBV7-2|-
CASSFGTALSYEQYF
TGTGCCAGCAGTTTCGGGACGGCTCTCTCCTACGAGCAGTACTTC
>-|TRBJ1-1|TRBV27|-
CASSIRRAPGGAFF
TGTGCCAGCAGTATCCGCCGGGCCCCCGGAGGGGCTTTCTTT
>-|TRBJ2-7|TRBV7-9|TRBD1
CASSYGQDSYEQYF
TGTGCCAGCAGTTACGGACAGGATTCCTACGAGCAGTACTTC
>-|TRBJ2-7|TRBV5-5|-
CASSSPWAVREQYF
TGTGCCAGCAGCTCTCCTTGGGCGGTCCGCGAGCAGTACTTC
>-|TRBJ2-7|TRBV11-2|-
CASKSLSTPYEQYF
TGTGCCAGCAAGTCGCTCTCTACTCCATACGAGCAGTACTTC
>-|TRBJ2-1|TRBV5-1|TRBD1
CASSFGTGIYNEQFF
TGCGCCAGCAGCTTTGGGACAGGGATCTACAATGAGCAGTTCTTC
>-|TRBJ2-3|TRBV5-4|-
CASTRELGTDTQYF
TGTGCCAGCACCCGAGAATTAGGTACAGATACGCAGTATTTT
>-|TRBJ2-5|TRBV7-2|-
CASSQTTGSPRRETQYF
TGTGCCAGCAGCCAAACTACCGGCAGCCCCCGCCGAGAGACCCAGTACTTC
>-|TRBJ1-5|TRBV19|-
CASTVEWVNQPQHF
TGTGCCAGTACCGTCGAGTGGGTCAATCAGCCCCAGCATTTT
>-|TRBJ1-4|TRBV6-6|-
CASSYGATNEKLFF
TGTGCCAGCAGTTACGGTGCAACTAATGAAAAACTGTTTTTT
>-|TRBJ1-3|TRBV28|-
CASSLRGLAGYGNTIYF
TGTGCCAGCAGCCTAAGGGGACTCGCCGGATATGGAAACACCATATATTTT
>-|TRBJ1-5|TRBV5-5|-
CASSPAGGLNQPQHF
TGTGCCAGCAGCCCCGCGGGGGGGCTGAATCAGCCCCAGCATTTT
>-|TRBJ2-7|TRBV19|-
CASSTGVHTYEQYF
TGTGCCAGTAGTACAGGTGTTCATACCTACGAGCAGTACTTC
>-|TRBJ1-2|TRBV6-5|-
CASSYLAGGEGSYTF
TGTGCCAGCAGTTACCTCGCGGGGGGGGAAGGCAGCTACACCTTC
>-|TRBJ2-7|TRBV7-9|TRBD1
CASSEQGYSYEQYF
TGTGCCAGCAGCGAACAGGGGTACTCCTACGAGCAGTACTTC
>-|TRBJ2-1|TRBV21-1|-
CASSTYPSGSSYNEQFF
TGTGCCAGCAGCACCTACCCTAGCGGCAGCTCCTACAATGAGCAGTTCTTC
>-|TRBJ2-2|TRBV5-1|-
CASSQDSNPTGELFF
TGCGCCAGCAGCCAAGACAGCAACCCCACCGGGGAGCTGTTTTTT
>-|TRBJ2-1|TRBV6-6|TRBD2
CASSGLAGVKYNEQFF
TGTGCCAGCAGTGGGCTAGCGGGAGTAAAGTACAATGAGCAGTTCTTC
>-|TRBJ1-2|TRBV5-1|-
CASSLGPANYGYTF
TGCGCCAGCAGCTTGGGGCCCGCTAACTATGGCTACACCTTC
>once|TRBJ2-1|TRBV5-1|TRBD2
CASSLVSGGPHNEQFF
TGCGCCAGCAGCTTGGTTTCGGGAGGACCCCACAATGAGCAGTTCTTC
>-|TRBJ2-3|TRBV29-1|-
CSVERAGADTQYF
TGCAGCGTTGAGAGGGCGGGCGCAGATACGCAGTATTTT
>-|TRBJ2-7|TRBV5-1|TRBD2
CASSLPSGTYEQYF
TGCGCCAGCAGCTTGCCTAGCGGAACCTACGAGCAGTACTTC
>-|TRBJ2-3|TRBV4-1|TRBD2
CASSLKYSGSGSTDTQYF
TGCGCCAGCAGCCTCAAATATAGCGGGAGTGGGAGCACAGATACGCAGTATTTT
>few|TRBJ1-1|TRBV25-1|-
CASSEPNTEAFF
TGTGCCAGCAGTGAGCCAAACACTGAAGCTTTCTTT